This TCR beta chain appears in the sequencing data of a study of blood T cell repertoires in COVID-19. Some clones are missing from TCRdb's copy, which holds only in-frame ones; the method was immunoSEQ multiplex PCR. The sample has roughly 250,000 clones; around 81% are singletons. From germline, CDR1 is MNHEY and CDR2 SVGAGI. V gave up 4 bases and J gave up 0 bases, with 6 bases separating them. This CDR3 comprises 13 residues. Sequencing input: peripheral blood. The chain couples TRBV6-5 to TRBJ2-5; D might be TRBD2 (5 bases). The TCR comes from a woman aged 55-69 years with active or convalescent COVID-19. CDR3 coding DNA: TGTGCCAGCAGTTGGACTCACCAAGAGACCCAGTACTTC. This gives the protein CASSWTHQETQYF.